One and the same sample provided the 17 T cell receptor beta chains below, sequenced in a study of blood T cell repertoires in COVID-19. Assay: immunoSEQ multiplex PCR; the TCRdb copy retains only in-frame clones and omits some. The table shows about 62,000 clones, with roughly 89% occurring only once. Material for sequencing was peripheral blood. Receptor source: a human donor in a cohort sampled during active COVID-19.

This clone was recorded a few times. The chain uses TRBV14 and TRBJ1-2; 11 bases align to TRBD1. CDR1 SGHDN and CDR2 FVKESK come from the germline V gene. V gave up 7 bases and J gave up 11 bases; unmatched junction bases: 9. The CDR3 is 13 residues long. The CDR3 DNA follows: TGTGCCAGCACCCCTGGACAGGGGGCAAGTTACACCTTC. This gives the protein CASTPGQGASYTF.

This chain connects TRBV30 to TRBJ1-5, with TRBD1 as a possible D gene (5 bases). This CDR3 has 14 amino acids. CDR1 GTSNPN and CDR2 SVGIG come from the germline V gene (reference sequence). Trimming left V 2 bases short and J 4 bases short, with 12 bases between. DNA of the CDR3: TGTGCCTGGAGTTTTTCCGGGGGGAATCAGCCCCAGCATTTT. Its protein is CAWSFSGGNQPQHF.

The V gene is TRBV7-8, the J gene TRBJ2-1; 7 nucleotides match TRBD2. Germline values: CDR1 SGHVS, CDR2 FQNEAQ. V was pared by 5 bases and J by 7 bases, with 11 bases of the junction left unmatched. This CDR3 spans 15 amino acids. CDR3 sequence reads: CASSPTELAQNEQFF. The DNA of the CDR3 is TGTGCCAGCAGCCCCACCGAACTAGCGCAGAATGAGCAGTTCTTC.

The chain is built from TRBV24-1 and TRBJ2-1; D is uncertain. The length of the CDR3 is 13 residues. CDR1 is KGHDR, CDR2 SFDVKD, per germline. Trimming cost V 4 bases and J 5 bases, with 8 bases left between them. DNA of the CDR3: TGTGCCACCAGTGAAGGCGGAAACAATGAGCAGTTCTTC. The encoded protein is CATSEGGNNEQFF.

The chain couples TRBV7-9 to TRBJ2-3; 7 bases are shared with TRBD1. The CDR3 consists of 16 residues. The germline V gene encodes CDR1 SEHNR and CDR2 FQNEAQ (reference sequence). J was trimmed by 3 bases and V by 4 bases; bases with no gene match: 10. The CDR3 DNA sequence: TGTGCCAGCAGCTCCTCAGGGGGAGTCGGAACAGATACGCAGTATTTT. Its protein product is CASSSSGGVGTDTQYF.

The V and J genes are TRBV4-1 and TRBJ2-7; TRBD1 aligns across 7 bases. The CDR3 is 16 amino acids. The ends lost 2 bases at V and 2 bases at J; junction bases unmatched: 9. Germline lookup yields CDR1 MGHRA and CDR2 YSYEKL. CDR3 coding DNA: TGCGCCAGCAGCCAATCAAGGATAGGGGGCCCCTACGAGCAGTACTTC. Translation: CASSQSRIGGPYEQYF.

The chain links TRBV5-4 to TRBJ2-3; D is unclear. Germline-derived CDR1 and CDR2 are SGHNT and YYREEE (reference sequence). V gave up 1 base and J gave up 3 bases, with 6 bases separating them. The CDR3 extends over 13 amino acids. DNA for the CDR3: TGTGCCAGCAGCTTGAGCCCGACAGATACGCAGTATTTT. Translating gives CASSLSPTDTQYF.

This rearrangement joins TRBV6-5 to TRBJ2-3; 9 positions agree with TRBD1. The junction had 9 bases not matched to a gene; V was cut back by 6 bases and J by 8 bases. The CDR3 contains 14 residues. The germline V gene encodes CDR1 MNHEY and CDR2 SVGAGI. The CDR3 loop is CASSWEQGAGTQYF. The CDR3 region has the DNA TGTGCCAGCAGCTGGGAACAGGGGGCGGGTACGCAGTATTTT.

The rearrangement joins TRBV28 to TRBJ1-5, with D unresolved. V was pared by 2 bases and J by 3 bases, with 8 bases between. Germline V gives CDR1 MDHEN, CDR2 SYDVKM. The CDR3 totals 14 residues. CDR3 in DNA: TGTGCCAGCAGTTTACACGGAGACAATCAGCCCCAGCATTTT. It specifies CASSLHGDNQPQHF.

The chain has TRBV5-4 and TRBJ2-7, with D maybe TRBD1 (5 bases). Germline loops: CDR1 SGHNT, CDR2 YYREEE (reference sequence). V shed 7 bases and J shed 4 bases, with 24 bases lying between them. CDR3 length: 16 amino acids. This chain's CDR3 is CASSFPSPGSDYEQYF. The CDR3 DNA reads TGTGCCAGCTCCTTTCCCTCCCCAGGGTCTGATTACGAGCAGTACTTC.

J is TRBJ2-5 and V is TRBV28, with TRBD1 matching 8 bases. Trimming cost V 7 bases and J 5 bases; bases outside gene matches: 6. The germline V gene has CDR1 MDHEN and CDR2 SYDVKM. The CDR3 runs 13 residues. The DNA for the CDR3 is TGTGCCAGCACCTACAGGGGGGACGAGACCCAGTACTTC. Translation: CASTYRGDETQYF.

The chain joins TRBV2 to TRBJ2-3, with TRBD2 matching over 7 bases. This CDR3 has 18 amino acids. Losses at the gene ends were 3 bases for V and 1 base for J; bases not matched to a gene: 13. Germline V lookup: CDR1 SNHLY, CDR2 FYNNEI. This chain's CDR3 is CASSDEARGEGGTDTQYF. CDR3 DNA sequence: TGTGCCAGCAGTGACGAGGCAAGAGGGGAGGGAGGCACAGATACGCAGTATTTT. Filled out from reference TRBV2 and TRBJ2-3, the complete variable domain reads EPEVTQTPSHQVTQMGQEVILRCVPISNHLYFYWYRQILGQKVEFLVSFYNNEISEKSEIFDDQFSVERPDGSNFTLKIRSTKLEDSAMYFCASSDEARGEGGTDTQYFGPGTRLTVL.

V and J are TRBV12-3 or TRBV12-4 and TRBJ2-2; D ambiguous. The CDR3 loop spans 12 amino acids. V was cut by 6 bases and J by 5 bases, with 7 bases left in between. CDR3 in DNA: TGTGCCAGCAGCTCCAGTACCGGGGAGCTGTTTTTT. As protein: CASSSSTGELFF.

The chain uses TRBV29-1 and TRBJ2-3, with 8 nucleotides matching TRBD2. The CDR3 runs 14 residues. V shed 8 bases, J shed 3 bases, and the junction held 10 bases outside the gene matches. Germline CDR1 and CDR2: SQVTM and ANQGSEA. CDR3 nucleotides: TGCAGCTTGGTGGGCCTAGCGGGTACAGATACGCAGTATTTT. This encodes CSLVGLAGTDTQYF.

The chain joins TRBV2 to TRBJ2-3; the D gene is possibly TRBD2 (5 bases). V shed 1 base and J shed 0 bases, with 11 bases lying between them. Germline V gene lookup returns CDR1 SNHLY and CDR2 FYNNEI. This CDR3 is 16 amino acids long. The CDR3 bases are TGTGCCAGCAGTGAAGGAGGAGGCAGGAGCACAGATACGCAGTATTTT. This translates into CASSEGGGRSTDTQYF.

V usage is TRBV5-4 and J usage is TRBJ2-5; D call uncertain. The V gene's germline CDR1 is SGHNT and CDR2 YYREEE (reference sequence). Deletions cut 2 bases from V and 1 base from J, with 12 bases between. There are 15 residues in the CDR3. CDR3 in DNA: TGTGCCAGCAGCTTTCGATCGACTGGCCAAGAGACCCAGTACTTC. The encoded protein is CASSFRSTGQETQYF.

The chain uses TRBV7-6 and TRBJ2-7; TRBD1 aligns across 10 bases. The CDR3 loop spans 14 amino acids. Germline V lookup: CDR1 SGHVS, CDR2 FNYEAQ. Germline trimming cut 2 bases from V and 4 bases from J; bases unmatched to any gene: 2. CDR3 in DNA: TGTGCCAGCAGCTTAACGGGACAGGGGTACGAGCAGTACTTC. This gives the protein CASSLTGQGYEQYF.